A single sample is the source of the 11 T cell receptor beta chains below, sequenced in a study of T cell changes during pregnancy in multiple sclerosis. Produced via immunoSEQ multiplex PCR; TCRdb's table is partial and in-frame only. The sample shows roughly 34,000 clones, roughly 88% of them seen only once. Specimen: peripheral blood, collected in the second trimester of pregnancy. These receptors were taken from a female donor in good health, enrolled as a control in a pregnancy study.

This clone was recorded only once. The chain employs TRBV10-3 and TRBJ2-7, with D possibly TRBD2 on 5 matching bases. Looked up from germline, CDR1 is ENHRY and CDR2 is SYGVKD. Trimming took 7 bases from V and 6 from J, leaving 16 bases between them. CDR3 length: 13 residues. In DNA form, the CDR3 reads TGTGCCATCACTGGCGGGTTATCAAGCGAGCAGTACTTC. Its protein is CAITGGLSSEQYF.

This clone has only one observation. This chain connects TRBV9 to TRBJ1-1; D may be TRBD1 (5 bases). V dropped 4 bases and J dropped 8 bases, with 6 bases sitting between them. The CDR3 covers 10 residues. CDR1 SGDLS and CDR2 YYNGEE come from the germline V gene. DNA of the CDR3: TGTGCCAGCAGCTCAGGGGAAGCTTTCTTT. It encodes CASSSGEAFF.

The chain combines TRBV2 with TRBJ2-3; 7 nucleotides match TRBD2. The CDR3 runs 14 residues. Germline CDR1 reads SNHLY; CDR2 reads FYNNEI. J gave up 1 base and V 6 bases, and 4 bases lay outside the gene matches. CDR3 in DNA: TGTGCCAGCAGGGAGCTAGCGGGCACAGATACGCAGTATTTT. It specifies CASRELAGTDTQYF.

The chain recombines TRBV7-6 with TRBJ2-3; possible D gene TRBD1, 5 bases. Germline assignment: CDR1 SGHVS and CDR2 FNYEAQ. The CDR3 runs 15 residues. V shed 1 base and J shed 0 bases, with 8 bases lying between them. The CDR3 bases are TGTGCCAGCAGCTTAGAGACAGATAGCACAGATACGCAGTATTTT. Translation gives CASSLETDSTDTQYF.

The chain joins TRBV7-9 to TRBJ1-5, with D possibly matching TRBD1 (5 bases). CDR3 length equals 15 residues. Germline V gives CDR1 SEHNR, CDR2 FQNEAQ (reference sequence). V dropped 5 bases and J dropped 0 bases, with 11 bases sitting between them. The CDR3 sequence: CASSRTGDSNQPQHF. The CDR3 DNA reads TGTGCCAGCAGCCGGACGGGGGATAGCAATCAGCCCCAGCATTTT. The full variable domain, rest sourced from reference TRBV7-9 and TRBJ1-5, is DTGVSQNPRHKITKRGQNVTFRCDPISEHNRLYWYRQTLGQGPEFLTYFQNEAQLEKSRLLSDRFSAERPKGSFSTLEIQRTEQGDSAMYLCASSRTGDSNQPQHFGDGTRLSIL.

This rearrangement joins TRBV28 to TRBJ1-6; D is perhaps TRBD1 (6 bases). The CDR3 length is 17 residues. The germline CDR1 and CDR2 sequences are MDHEN and SYDVKM. The ends were cut back, 5 bases at V and 6 bases at J, with 20 bases in the middle. The CDR3 loop reads CASSRDPGDWANSPLHF. The CDR3 bases are TGTGCCAGCAGTCGTGATCCAGGGGATTGGGCTAATTCACCCCTCCACTTT.

This clone has just a few counts. The genes are TRBV28 and TRBJ1-1, with D perhaps TRBD1 (6 bases). The CDR3 sequence is 18 residues long. V was clipped by 7 bases and J by 0 bases, with 24 bases between them. The germline gives CDR1 MDHEN, CDR2 SYDVKM. DNA of the CDR3: TGTGCCAGCACCTTACGGCAGTTCGGCAGGGGAATGAACACTGAAGCTTTCTTT. The encoded protein is CASTLRQFGRGMNTEAFF.

The rearrangement links TRBV28 to TRBJ2-5; D not certain. The J call may be incorrect, as the DNA end agrees better with TRBJ2-7. Germline V gene data show CDR1 as MDHEN and CDR2 as SYDVKM. The CDR3 consists of 16 residues. In DNA form, the CDR3 reads TGTGCCAGCAGTTCCGGCTCGACTTTGGCCTCCTACGAGCAGTACTTC. Its protein is CASSSGSTLASYEQYF.

The chain links TRBV7-9 to TRBJ2-3; TRBD2 matches 9 bases. Germline V gene lookup returns CDR1 SEHNR and CDR2 FQNEAQ (reference sequence). Unmatched junction bases numbered 8, after V lost 3 bases and J lost 1 base. CDR3 length: 17 amino acids. CDR3 DNA sequence: TGTGCCAGCAGCTTCTATGTAGCGGGAGCCGGCACAGATACGCAGTATTTT. This translates into CASSFYVAGAGTDTQYF.

This clone has a single count. The V and J genes are TRBV6-5 and TRBJ2-7, with TRBD1 matching 7 bases. V lost 6 bases, J lost 4 bases, and 9 bases stayed unmatched. There are 14 residues in the CDR3. CDR1 MNHEY and CDR2 SVGAGI come from the germline V gene. The CDR3 DNA reads as TGTGCCAGCAGCCCCCGACAGGGCCTATACGAGCAGTACTTC. Protein product: CASSPRQGLYEQYF.

The chain joins TRBV9 to TRBJ2-5; TRBD1 aligns across 11 bases. Germline loops: CDR1 SGDLS, CDR2 YYNGEE. With V trimmed by 8 bases and J by 3 bases, 9 bases remained unmatched. The CDR3 has 15 amino acids. CDR3 in DNA: TGTGCCAGAGGGGGGACAGGGGGACCCGAAGAGACCCAGTACTTC. This encodes CARGGTGGPEETQYF. Full variable domain (remainder filled in from reference TRBV9 and TRBJ2-5): DSGVTQTPKHLITATGQRVTLRCSPRSGDLSVYWYQQSLDQGLQFLIQYYNGEERAKGNILERFSAQQFPDLHSELNLSSLELGDSALYFCARGGTGGPEETQYFGPGTRLLVL.